The subject of this entry is one T cell receptor (beta chain). Reverse transcription used about 0.45 to 1 ug RNA and random hexamers. One entry per CDR3 protein results from TCRdb running MiXCR on the immunoSEQ multiplex PCR reads. Counted here are approximately 120,000 distinct CDR3 sequences, approximately 93% occurring once; the ten biggest clones make up 0.25% to 0.35%. The entry originates in a study of CD8 T cells in Susac syndrome. The ends were cut back, 0 bases at V and 6 bases at J, with 17 bases in the middle. The CDR3 has 16 residues. Germline V gene sequence: CDR1 SEHNR, CDR2 FQNEAQ (reference sequence). The authors negatively isolated CD8+ and CD4+ T cells and FACS-enriched TEMRA cells.

This sequence joins TRBV7-9 and TRBJ1-1; D gene ambiguous. What was sequenced was CD8+ T cells from PBMCs. The clonotype was recovered from a human donor with multiple sclerosis. The DNA for the CDR3 is TGTGCCAGCAGCTTAGCTCCTTGGAGGGCGCGATCTGAAGCTTTCTTT. Translated, it gives CASSLAPWRARSEAFF.